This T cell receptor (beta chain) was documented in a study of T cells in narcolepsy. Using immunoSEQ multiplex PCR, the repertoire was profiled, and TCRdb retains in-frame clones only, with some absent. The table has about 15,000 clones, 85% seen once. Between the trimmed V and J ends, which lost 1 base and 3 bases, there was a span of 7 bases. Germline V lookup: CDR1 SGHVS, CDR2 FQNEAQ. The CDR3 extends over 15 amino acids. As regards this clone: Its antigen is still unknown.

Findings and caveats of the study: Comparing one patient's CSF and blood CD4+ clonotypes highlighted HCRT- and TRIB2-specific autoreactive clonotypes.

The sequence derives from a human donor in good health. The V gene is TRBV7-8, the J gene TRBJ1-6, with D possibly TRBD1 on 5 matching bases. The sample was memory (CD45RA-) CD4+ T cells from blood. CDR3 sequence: CASSLEGVYNSPLHF. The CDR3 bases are TGTGCCAGCAGCTTAGAAGGGGTCTATAATTCACCCCTCCACTTT.